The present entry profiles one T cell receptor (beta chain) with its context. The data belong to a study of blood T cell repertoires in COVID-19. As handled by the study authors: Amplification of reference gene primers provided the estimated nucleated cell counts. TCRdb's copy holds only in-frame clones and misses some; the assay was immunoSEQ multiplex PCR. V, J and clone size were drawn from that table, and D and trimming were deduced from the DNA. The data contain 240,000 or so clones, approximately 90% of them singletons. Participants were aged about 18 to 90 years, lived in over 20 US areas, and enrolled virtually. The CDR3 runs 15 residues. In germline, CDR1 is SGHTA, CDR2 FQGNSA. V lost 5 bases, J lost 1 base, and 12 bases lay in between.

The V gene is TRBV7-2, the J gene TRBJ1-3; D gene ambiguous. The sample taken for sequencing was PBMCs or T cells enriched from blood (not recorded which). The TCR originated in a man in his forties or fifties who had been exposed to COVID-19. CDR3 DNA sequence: TGTGCCAGCAGCCTAACCAGGAGGTCTGGAAACACCATATATTTT. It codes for CASSLTRRSGNTIYF. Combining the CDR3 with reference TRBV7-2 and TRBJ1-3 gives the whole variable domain GAGVSQSPSNKVTEKGKDVELRCDPISGHTALYWYRQSLGQGLEFLIYFQGNSAPDKSGLPSDRFSAERTGGSVSTLTIQRTQQEDSAVYLCASSLTRRSGNTIYFGEGSWLTVV.